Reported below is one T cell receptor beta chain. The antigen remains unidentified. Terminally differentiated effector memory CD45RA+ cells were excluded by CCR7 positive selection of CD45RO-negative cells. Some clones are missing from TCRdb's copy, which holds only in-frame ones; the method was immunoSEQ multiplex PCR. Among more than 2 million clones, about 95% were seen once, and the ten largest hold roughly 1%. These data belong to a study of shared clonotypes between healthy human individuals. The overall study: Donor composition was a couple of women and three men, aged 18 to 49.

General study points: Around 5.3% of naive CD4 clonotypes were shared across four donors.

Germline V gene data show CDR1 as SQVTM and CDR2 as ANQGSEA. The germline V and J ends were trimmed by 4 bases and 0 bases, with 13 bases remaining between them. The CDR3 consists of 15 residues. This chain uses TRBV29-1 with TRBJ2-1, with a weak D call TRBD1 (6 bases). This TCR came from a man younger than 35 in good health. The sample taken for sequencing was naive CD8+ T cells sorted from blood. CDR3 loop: CSVGLPGVSYNEQFF. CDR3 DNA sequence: TGCAGCGTTGGCCTGCCAGGGGTCTCCTACAATGAGCAGTTCTTC.